This T cell receptor beta chain originates from a study of naive and memory T cell subsets. CDR3 length: 14 amino acids. Germline V CDR1 and CDR2: LGHDT, YNNKEL (reference sequence). Unmatched junction bases numbered 0, after V lost 1 base and J lost 6 bases. For blood and skin samples, reverse transcription used TCR alpha and beta constant primers. One entry per CDR3 protein, called by TCRdb with MiXCR from the UMI-ligation and nested PCR reads. This sample yields some 20,000 distinct CDR3 sequences, of which 8.5% to 10% are seen a single time; under 7.5% belongs to the top ten. Noted treatment: skin biopsy from PPD injection site in Mantoux-positive individual. Reverse transcription used DNase-treated unsorted total RNA, aiming for roughly 1 to 1,100 ng.

The genes are TRBV3-1 and TRBJ2-2; 9 nucleotides align to TRBD1. The source was skin, collected from a tuberculin skin test site. This TCR was sampled from an adult in good health. As DNA, the CDR3 is TGTGCCAGCAGCCAAGGGACAGGGGCCGGGGAGCTGTTTTTT. It is translated as CASSQGTGAGELFF.